This TCR beta chain was found in a study of blood T cell repertoires in COVID-19. The overall study: T cells, B-cell-depleted T cells, or PBMCs supplied cDNA or gDNA.

Produced via immunoSEQ multiplex PCR; TCRdb's table is partial and in-frame only. The table records 250,000 to 300,000 clones, roughly 88% of them present only once. This clonotype was sampled from a woman aged 25 to 45 with acute or convalescent COVID-19. Sequenced sample: peripheral blood.

DNA for the CDR3: TGTGCCAGCAGCTTCGGCACAGATACGCAGTATTTT. It is translated as CASSFGTDTQYF. The V and J genes are TRBV7-9 and TRBJ2-3; D gene ambiguous. The CDR3 spans 12 residues. Germline assignment: CDR1 SEHNR and CDR2 FQNEAQ (reference sequence). The ends were cut back, 3 bases at V and 1 base at J, with 2 bases in the middle.